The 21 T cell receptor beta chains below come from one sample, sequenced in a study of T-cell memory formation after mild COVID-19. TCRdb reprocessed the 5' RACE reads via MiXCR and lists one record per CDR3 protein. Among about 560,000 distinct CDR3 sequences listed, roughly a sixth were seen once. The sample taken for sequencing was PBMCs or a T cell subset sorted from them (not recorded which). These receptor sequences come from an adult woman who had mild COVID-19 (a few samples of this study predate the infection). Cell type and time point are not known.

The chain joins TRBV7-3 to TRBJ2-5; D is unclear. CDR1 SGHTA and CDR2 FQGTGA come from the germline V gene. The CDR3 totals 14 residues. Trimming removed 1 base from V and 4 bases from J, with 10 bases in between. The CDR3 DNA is TGTGCCAGCAGCTTAATGGGGTCGGGAGAGACCCAGTACTTC. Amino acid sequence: CASSLMGSGETQYF.

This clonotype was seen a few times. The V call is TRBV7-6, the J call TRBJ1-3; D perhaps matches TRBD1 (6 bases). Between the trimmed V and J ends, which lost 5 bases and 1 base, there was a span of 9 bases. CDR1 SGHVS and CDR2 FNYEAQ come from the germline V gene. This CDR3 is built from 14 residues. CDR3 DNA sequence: TGTGCCAGCAGCCGTACAGGGTCTGGAAACACCATATATTTT. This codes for CASSRTGSGNTIYF.

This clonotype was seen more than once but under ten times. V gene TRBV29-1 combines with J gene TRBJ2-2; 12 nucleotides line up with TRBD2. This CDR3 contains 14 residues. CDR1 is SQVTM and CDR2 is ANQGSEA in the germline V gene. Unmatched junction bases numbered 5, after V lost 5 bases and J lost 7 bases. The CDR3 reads CSVPQTSGSGELFF. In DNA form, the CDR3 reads TGCAGCGTTCCCCAGACTAGCGGGAGCGGGGAGCTGTTTTTT.

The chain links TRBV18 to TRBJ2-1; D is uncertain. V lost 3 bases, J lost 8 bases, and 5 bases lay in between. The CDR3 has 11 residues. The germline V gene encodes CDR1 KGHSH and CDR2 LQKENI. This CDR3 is CASSPEHEQFF. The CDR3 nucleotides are TGTGCCAGCTCACCCGAGCATGAGCAGTTCTTC.

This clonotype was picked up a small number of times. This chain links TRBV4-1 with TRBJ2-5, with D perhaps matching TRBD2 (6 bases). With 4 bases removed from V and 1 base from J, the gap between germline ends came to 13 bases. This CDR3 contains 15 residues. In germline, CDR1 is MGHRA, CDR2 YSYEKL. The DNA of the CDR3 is TGCGCCAGCAGCCGAAGAAGCGGGTTCCAAGAGACCCAGTACTTC. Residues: CASSRRSGFQETQYF.

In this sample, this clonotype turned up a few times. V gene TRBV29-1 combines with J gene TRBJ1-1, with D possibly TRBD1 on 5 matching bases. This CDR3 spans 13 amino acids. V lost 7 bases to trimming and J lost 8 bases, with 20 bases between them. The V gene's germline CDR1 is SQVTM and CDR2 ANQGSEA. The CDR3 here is CSAGRGGSTEAFF. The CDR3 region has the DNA TGCAGCGCGGGAAGGGGAGGGAGCACAGAAGCTTTCTTT.

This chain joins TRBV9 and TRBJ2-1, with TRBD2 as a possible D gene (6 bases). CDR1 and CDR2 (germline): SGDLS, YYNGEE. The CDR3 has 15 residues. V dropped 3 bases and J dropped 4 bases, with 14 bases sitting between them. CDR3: CASSAVSGPYNEQFF. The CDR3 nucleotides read TGTGCCAGCAGCGCAGTCAGCGGGCCATACAATGAGCAGTTCTTC.

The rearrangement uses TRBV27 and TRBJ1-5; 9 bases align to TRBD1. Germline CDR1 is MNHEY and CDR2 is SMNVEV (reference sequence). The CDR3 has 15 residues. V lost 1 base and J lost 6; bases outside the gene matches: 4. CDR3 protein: CASSLYGQGRQPQHF. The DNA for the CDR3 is TGTGCCAGCAGTTTATACGGACAGGGGCGTCAGCCCCAGCATTTT.

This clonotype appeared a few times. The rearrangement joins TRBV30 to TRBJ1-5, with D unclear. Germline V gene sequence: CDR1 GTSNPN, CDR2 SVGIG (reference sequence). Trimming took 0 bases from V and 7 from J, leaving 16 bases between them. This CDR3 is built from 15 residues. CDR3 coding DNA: TGTGCCTGGAGTGTAAAACCGGCGTTTGCCCAGCCCCAGCATTTT. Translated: CAWSVKPAFAQPQHF.

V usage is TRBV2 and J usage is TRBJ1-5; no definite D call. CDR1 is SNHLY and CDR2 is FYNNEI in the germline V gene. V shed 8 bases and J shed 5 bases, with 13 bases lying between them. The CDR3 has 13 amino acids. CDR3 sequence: CASQPGLHQPQHF. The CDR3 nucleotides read TGTGCCAGCCAACCGGGTCTTCATCAGCCCCAGCATTTT.

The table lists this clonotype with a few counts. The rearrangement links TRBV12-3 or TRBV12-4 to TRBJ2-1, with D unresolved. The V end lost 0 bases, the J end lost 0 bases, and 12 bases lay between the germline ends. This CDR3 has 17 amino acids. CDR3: CASSLARLTSSYNEQFF. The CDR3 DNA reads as TGTGCCAGCAGTTTAGCGCGGCTAACGAGCTCCTACAATGAGCAGTTCTTC.

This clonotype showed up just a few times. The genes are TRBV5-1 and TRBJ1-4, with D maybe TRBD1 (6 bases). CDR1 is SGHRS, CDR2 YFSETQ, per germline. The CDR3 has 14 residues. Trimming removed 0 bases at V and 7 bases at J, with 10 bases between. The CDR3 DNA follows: TGCGCCAGCAGCTTGGACAGGGCCTTTGAAAAACTGTTTTTT. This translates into CASSLDRAFEKLFF.

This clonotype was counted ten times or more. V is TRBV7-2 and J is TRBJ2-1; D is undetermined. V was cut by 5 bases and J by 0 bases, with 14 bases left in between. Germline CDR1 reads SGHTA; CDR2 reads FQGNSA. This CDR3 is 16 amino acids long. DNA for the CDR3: TGTGCCAGCAGCCTATACTTGTCGAGCTCCTACAATGAGCAGTTCTTC. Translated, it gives CASSLYLSSSYNEQFF. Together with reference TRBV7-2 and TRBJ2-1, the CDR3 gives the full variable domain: GAGVSQSPSNKVTEKGKDVELRCDPISGHTALYWYRQSLGQGLEFLIYFQGNSAPDKSGLPSDRFSAERTGGSVSTLTIQRTQQEDSAVYLCASSLYLSSSYNEQFFGPGTRLTVL.

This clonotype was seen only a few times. The CDR3 nucleotides are TGCGCCAGCAGCTCGCCATCAGGGGGCAGTAACTATGGCTACACCTTC. Translated, it gives CASSSPSGGSNYGYTF. This chain uses TRBV5-1 with TRBJ1-2; 8 bases fit TRBD1. This CDR3 is built from 16 residues. CDR1 is SGHRS, CDR2 YFSETQ, per germline. The J segment lost 1 base and the V segment lost 3 bases, leaving 8 bases of the junction unmatched.

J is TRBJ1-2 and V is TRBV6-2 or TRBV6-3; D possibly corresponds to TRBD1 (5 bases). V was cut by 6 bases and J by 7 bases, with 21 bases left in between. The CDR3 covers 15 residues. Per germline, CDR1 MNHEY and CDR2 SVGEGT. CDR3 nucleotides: TGTGCCAGCAGATCCCCGGGGCTCCTCGGCCCTGGCTACACCTTC. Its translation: CASRSPGLLGPGYTF.

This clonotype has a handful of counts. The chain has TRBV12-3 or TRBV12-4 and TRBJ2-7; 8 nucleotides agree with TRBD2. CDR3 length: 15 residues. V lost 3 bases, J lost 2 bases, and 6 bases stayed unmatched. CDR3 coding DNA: TGTGCCAGCAGTTTTACGGGAGGGGAAGCCTACGAGCAGTACTTC. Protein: CASSFTGGEAYEQYF.

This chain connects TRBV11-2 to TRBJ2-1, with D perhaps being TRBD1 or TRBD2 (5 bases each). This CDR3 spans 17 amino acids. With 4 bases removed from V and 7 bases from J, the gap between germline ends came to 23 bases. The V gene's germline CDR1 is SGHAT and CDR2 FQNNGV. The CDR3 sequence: CASSSSGTRLSGNEQFF. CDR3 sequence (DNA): TGTGCCAGCAGCTCCTCCGGGACCCGACTTTCAGGGAATGAGCAGTTCTTC.

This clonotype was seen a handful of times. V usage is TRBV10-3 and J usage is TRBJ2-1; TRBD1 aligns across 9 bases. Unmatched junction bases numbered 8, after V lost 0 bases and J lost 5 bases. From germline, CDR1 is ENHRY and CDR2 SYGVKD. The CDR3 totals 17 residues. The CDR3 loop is CAISESIGTGSDNEQFF. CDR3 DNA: TGTGCCATCAGTGAGTCGATTGGGACAGGGTCCGACAATGAGCAGTTCTTC.

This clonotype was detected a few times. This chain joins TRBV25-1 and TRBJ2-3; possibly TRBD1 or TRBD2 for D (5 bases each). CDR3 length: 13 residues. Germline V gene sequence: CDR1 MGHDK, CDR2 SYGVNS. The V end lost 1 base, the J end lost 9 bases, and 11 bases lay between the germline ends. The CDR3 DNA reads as TGTGCCAGCAGTGAATCACCCGGGACGACGCAGTATTTT. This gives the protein CASSESPGTTQYF.

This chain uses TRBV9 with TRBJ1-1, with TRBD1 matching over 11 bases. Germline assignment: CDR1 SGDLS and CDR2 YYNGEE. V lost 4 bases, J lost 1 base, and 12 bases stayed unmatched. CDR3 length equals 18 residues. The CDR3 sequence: CASSLGTGGGTRNTEAFF. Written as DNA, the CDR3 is TGTGCCAGCAGCCTAGGGACAGGGGGTGGAACACGGAACACTGAAGCTTTCTTT. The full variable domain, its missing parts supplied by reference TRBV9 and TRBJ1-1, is DSGVTQTPKHLITATGQRVTLRCSPRSGDLSVYWYQQSLDQGLQFLIQYYNGEERAKGNILERFSAQQFPDLHSELNLSSLELGDSALYFCASSLGTGGGTRNTEAFFGQGTRLTVV.

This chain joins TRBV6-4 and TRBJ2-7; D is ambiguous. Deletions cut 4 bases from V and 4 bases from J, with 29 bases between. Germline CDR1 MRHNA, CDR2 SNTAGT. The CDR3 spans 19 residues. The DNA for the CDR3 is TGTGCCAGCAGTGGCCCCGTTGGGTTTCAGCCAGTTAATCTGTACGAGCAGTACTTC. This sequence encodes CASSGPVGFQPVNLYEQYF.